These 18 T cell receptor beta chains were all obtained from the same sample, sequenced in a study of Graves' ophthalmopathy and Graves' hyperthyroidism. The TCR beta CDR3 regions underwent amplification from RNA transcripts. HTBI-primed RT-PCR formed the first round, and a multiplex PCR formed the second. Each CDR3 protein is one row after TCRdb ran MiXCR on the multiplex PCR reads. The table lists 300,000 or so distinct CDR3 sequences, about a sixth of them singletons. The sequencing sample was made of peripheral blood. These receptors all stem from an adult man with Graves' ophthalmopathy.

This clonotype was found many times. This chain links TRBV11-2 with TRBJ2-7; unclear D gene. The CDR3 has 14 residues. Germline V gene data show CDR1 as SGHAT and CDR2 as FQNNGV. V was cut by 3 bases and J by 4 bases, with 13 bases left in between. CDR3 nucleotide sequence: TGTGCCAGCAGCTTGGGCGCCATCCGGTACGAGCAGTACTTC. Protein: CASSLGAIRYEQYF.

This clonotype was counted many times. The chain employs TRBV7-6 and TRBJ1-1; a weak D match, TRBD1 (5 bases). Trimming shortened V by 2 bases and J by 1 base, and 8 bases separated the two germline ends. Germline CDR1 reads SGHVS; CDR2 reads FNYEAQ. The CDR3 is made up of 14 amino acids. In DNA, the CDR3 is TGTGCCAGCAGCTTACGGGGGGAGAACACTGAAGCTTTCTTT. It yields the protein CASSLRGENTEAFF.

This clonotype was counted many times. This chain connects TRBV12-3 or TRBV12-4 to TRBJ1-6; D is perhaps TRBD1 (5 bases). V gave up 3 bases and J gave up 10 bases, with 13 bases separating them. CDR3 size: 14 residues. The CDR3 here is CASSFTGLDSPLHF. The DNA for the CDR3 is TGTGCCAGCAGTTTTACGGGACTCGACTCACCCCTCCACTTT.

The V gene is TRBV10-1, the J gene TRBJ2-2; 9 nucleotides match TRBD1. Germline trimming cut 3 bases from V and 7 bases from J; bases unmatched to any gene: 9. The length of the CDR3 is 16 residues. Germline assignment: CDR1 WNHNN and CDR2 SYGVQD (reference sequence). The DNA for the CDR3 is TGCGCCAGCAGTGAAGCTGGACAGGGGATCGGCGGGGAGCTGTTTTTT. As protein: CASSEAGQGIGGELFF.

This clonotype appeared many times. The CDR3 here is CASSATQGTPNYGYTF. The CDR3 coding sequence is TGTGCCAGCAGCGCCACACAGGGAACCCCTAACTATGGCTACACCTTC. V usage is TRBV7-2 and J usage is TRBJ1-2; tentative D call: TRBD1 (6 bases). CDR1 is SGHTA and CDR2 is FQGNSA in the germline V gene. The CDR3 contains 16 residues. Trimming shortened V by 5 bases and J by 0 bases, and 16 bases separated the two germline ends.

Ten or more counts support this clonotype. The V call is TRBV4-1, the J call TRBJ1-5, with D maybe TRBD1 (5 bases). The CDR3 is 15 amino acids. The V end lost 3 bases, the J end lost 7 bases, and 16 bases lay between the germline ends. From germline, CDR1 is MGHRA and CDR2 YSYEKL. CDR3 loop: CASSQGPGSGQPQHF. DNA of the CDR3: TGCGCCAGCAGCCAGGGACCCGGTAGTGGCCAGCCCCAGCATTTT.

In its sample, this clonotype was seen many times. The chain links TRBV18 to TRBJ2-7, with 7 bases identical to TRBD1. Trimming at V came to 4 bases and at J to 5 bases, leaving 5 bases not matched to a gene. Germline assignment: CDR1 KGHSH and CDR2 LQKENI. The length of the CDR3 is 13 residues. The CDR3 loop reads CASSQLQGDEQYF. CDR3 in DNA: TGTGCCAGCTCACAACTTCAGGGGGACGAGCAGTACTTC.

This clonotype was recorded at least ten times. The chain combines TRBV4-1 with TRBJ1-5, with a weak D call TRBD1 (5 bases). The V end lost 3 bases, the J end lost 9 bases, and 18 bases lay between the germline ends. Germline V gene data show CDR1 as MGHRA and CDR2 as YSYEKL. The CDR3 is made up of 15 amino acids. The DNA of the CDR3 is TGCGCCAGCAGCCAGCGGGCAGGGAACTGGGCGCCCCAGCATTTT. Translating gives CASSQRAGNWAPQHF.

This clonotype was counted at least ten times. V and J are TRBV7-2 and TRBJ1-1; unclear D gene. In germline, CDR1 is SGHTA, CDR2 FQGNSA. The CDR3 is 15 residues long. V was pared by 0 bases and J by 9 bases, with 17 bases between. CDR3 DNA sequence: TGTGCCAGCAGCTTAGCGCTCCTAATAAACCCTCAAGCTTTCTTT. Amino acid sequence: CASSLALLINPQAFF.

In this sample, this clonotype turned up many times. This chain joins TRBV11-2 and TRBJ2-7, with 13 bases lining up with TRBD2. Germline CDR1 is SGHAT and CDR2 is FQNNGV. The length of the CDR3 is 15 residues. The junction had 1 base not matched to a gene; V was cut back by 3 bases and J by 2 bases. CDR3 sequence: CASSFGLAGAYEQYF. The CDR3 DNA reads as TGTGCCAGCAGCTTTGGACTAGCGGGGGCCTACGAGCAGTACTTC.

The chain has TRBV7-4 and TRBJ1-5; 7 bases are shared with TRBD1. Looked up from germline, CDR1 is SGHVT and CDR2 is SQSDAQ. The CDR3 contains 13 residues. V trimming: 3 bases; J trimming: 4 bases; junction bases outside the gene matches: 0. The DNA for the CDR3 is TGTGCCAGCAGCTTCAGGGGGAATCAGCCCCAGCATTTT. It encodes CASSFRGNQPQHF.

V usage is TRBV20-1 and J usage is TRBJ2-5; possibly TRBD2 for D (6 bases). The germline V gene has CDR1 DFQATT and CDR2 SNEGSKA (reference sequence). The CDR3 consists of 14 residues. Trimming took 5 bases from V and 2 from J, leaving 15 bases between them. CDR3 nucleotide sequence: TGCAGTGCTCGCAGACTAGGATGGCAAGAGACCCAGTACTTC. Translated: CSARRLGWQETQYF.

This clonotype was detected ten times or more. The chain carries TRBV20-1 and TRBJ1-2; 10 bases are a match to TRBD1. V was clipped by 6 bases and J by 2 bases; unmatched bases: 3. Per germline, CDR1 DFQATT and CDR2 SNEGSKA (reference sequence). The CDR3 loop spans 13 amino acids. This CDR3 is CSAGGQGNYGYTF. CDR3 DNA sequence: TGCAGTGCAGGGGGACAGGGGAACTATGGCTACACCTTC.

This clonotype was counted at least ten times. The chain employs TRBV20-1 and TRBJ2-2; the D is unclear. The CDR3 covers 14 residues. V gave up 6 bases and J gave up 7 bases, with 18 bases separating them. Per the germline V gene, CDR1 is DFQATT and CDR2 is SNEGSKA (reference sequence). This CDR3 reads CSARRSRNFGELFF. DNA of the CDR3: TGCAGTGCCCGACGCTCTAGAAATTTCGGGGAGCTGTTTTTT.

Many counts were recorded for this clonotype. The V and J genes are TRBV2 and TRBJ1-5, with D perhaps matching TRBD1 (5 bases). The germline gives CDR1 SNHLY, CDR2 FYNNEI. V lost 5 bases, J lost 3 bases, and 11 bases lay in between. CDR3 length: 14 residues. CDR3 nucleotide sequence: TGTGCCAGCAGTCCCGACAGAATCAATCAGCCCCAGCATTTT. Its translation: CASSPDRINQPQHF.

This clonotype was detected many times. V usage is TRBV20-1 and J usage is TRBJ2-7, with 7 bases aligning to TRBD2. The CDR3 runs to 15 residues. After removal of 3 bases from V and 0 bases from J, the junction contained 8 bases not matched to a gene. Germline V gives CDR1 DFQATT, CDR2 SNEGSKA (reference sequence). The CDR3 DNA reads as TGCAGTGCTAGGGACCCTAGCGGTTTCTCCTACGAGCAGTACTTC. Its protein is CSARDPSGFSYEQYF.

This clonotype was observed at least ten times. The V call is TRBV7-3, the J call TRBJ1-6; TRBD1 matches 10 bases. The J segment lost 13 bases and the V segment lost 6 bases, leaving 6 bases of the junction unmatched. The germline CDR1 and CDR2 sequences are SGHTA and FQGTGA. The CDR3 length is 13 residues. In DNA, the CDR3 is TGTGCCAGCAGTCGGGACAGGGGTACGCCCCTCCACTTT. It is translated as CASSRDRGTPLHF. Supplemented by reference TRBV7-3 and TRBJ1-6, the full variable domain reads GAGVSQTPSNKVTEKGKYVELRCDPISGHTALYWYRQSLGQGPEFLIYFQGTGAADDSGLPNDRFFAVRPEGSVSTLKIQRTERGDSAVYLCASSRDRGTPLHFGNGTRLTVT.

V gene TRBV9 combines with J gene TRBJ2-7; 8 nucleotides align to TRBD1. The CDR3 contains 15 residues. With 4 bases clipped from V and 5 bases from J, the junction kept 11 bases outside the gene matches. CDR1 and CDR2 (germline): SGDLS, YYNGEE. The CDR3 DNA reads TGTGCCAGCAGCTCATCCGGGACAGGTTCTAACGAGCAGTACTTC. Translating gives CASSSSGTGSNEQYF.